Listed below are T cell receptor beta chains from one sample, sequenced in a study of blood T cell repertoires in COVID-19. Data came from immunoSEQ multiplex PCR; TCRdb stores just in-frame clones and leaves some out. The data contain about 150,000 clones, about 85% of them seen just once; the ten biggest clones take up 6.9%. The source material was peripheral blood. The source is an elderly man with COVID-19, enrolled during active disease. Each CDR3 is given without its conserved first and last residue.

J	V	CDR3
TRBJ1-1	TRBV7-2	ASSEGGNTEAF
TRBJ2-6	TRBV6-4	AIPRWSGANVLT
TRBJ1-1	TRBV6-1	ASSELVREAF
TRBJ1-2	TRBV24-1	ATSDTTGGYGYT
TRBJ1-1	TRBV12-3/TRBV12-4	ASSGDSEEAF
TRBJ2-2	TRBV5-1	ASRSQGNLGELF
TRBJ1-1	TRBV7-2	ASSPLTGLGTEAF
TRBJ1-2	TRBV5-1	ASSLGTGDYGYT
TRBJ2-7	TRBV6-5	ASSRLKWYEQY
TRBJ1-2	TRBV29-1	SVERGYGGYT
TRBJ1-1	TRBV19	ASNGGAGTEAF
TRBJ1-3	TRBV2	ASRAPGNTIY
TRBJ2-7	TRBV20-1	SASSGGYEQY
TRBJ1-4	TRBV6-5	ASILGQGGEKLF
TRBJ2-7	TRBV19	ASSRLSSYEQY
TRBJ1-2	TRBV25-1	ASSPMGQYGYT
TRBJ2-5	TRBV7-2	ASSFMRGEQETQY
TRBJ1-5	TRBV5-1	ASSLVAGQDQPQH
TRBJ2-5	TRBV2	ASSPGGGAPQY
TRBJ2-3	TRBV4-2	ASSQVASALDTQY
TRBJ2-2	TRBV9	ASSVGHPNTGELF
TRBJ2-1	TRBV10-1	ASSEGRGGYNEQF
TRBJ1-3	TRBV9	ASSVVAGGSSGNTIY
TRBJ2-1	TRBV24-1	ATSDGQAVSYNEQF
TRBJ2-1	TRBV7-3	ASSSDRGSYNEQF
TRBJ1-1	TRBV18	ASSFSFGGQGGPEAF
TRBJ1-1	TRBV6-2/TRBV6-3	ASSLLLGGVKAF
TRBJ2-1	TRBV28	ASSLGQYNEQF
TRBJ2-2	TRBV9	ASSSRGWGQLNTGELF
TRBJ1-2	TRBV5-5	ASSSGQGYGYT
TRBJ1-1	TRBV19	ASSIDPWAGAF
TRBJ1-2	TRBV5-1	ASTRLPGAQNYGYT
TRBJ1-1	TRBV29-1	SVGQGTNTEAF
TRBJ1-2	TRBV5-1	ASSLARASNYGYT
TRBJ2-7	TRBV6-5	ASSPAALGSYEQY
TRBJ2-7	TRBV24-1	ATSDPPPGTGGSYEQY
TRBJ2-7	TRBV6-2/TRBV6-3	ASSPGGVGEQY
TRBJ1-2	TRBV5-5	ASSLQGVAGYT
TRBJ1-6	TRBV11-3	ASSLEKGLRSPLH
TRBJ1-4	TRBV19	ASQQGDEKLF
TRBJ2-7	TRBV5-4	ASSMGQNRWEQY
TRBJ2-2	TRBV7-6	ASSQTRTNTGELF
TRBJ1-3	TRBV28	ASSPGRGGNTIY
TRBJ1-1	TRBV7-9	ASSLNPDSTEAF
TRBJ1-5	TRBV12-5	ASGLPDRPSSQH
TRBJ2-7	TRBV4-2	ASSQDQREPYEQY
TRBJ1-1	TRBV5-1	ASRKGADTEAF
TRBJ2-2	TRBV7-2	ASSFRPRGTGELF
TRBJ1-3	TRBV28	ASSLRQGNGNTIY